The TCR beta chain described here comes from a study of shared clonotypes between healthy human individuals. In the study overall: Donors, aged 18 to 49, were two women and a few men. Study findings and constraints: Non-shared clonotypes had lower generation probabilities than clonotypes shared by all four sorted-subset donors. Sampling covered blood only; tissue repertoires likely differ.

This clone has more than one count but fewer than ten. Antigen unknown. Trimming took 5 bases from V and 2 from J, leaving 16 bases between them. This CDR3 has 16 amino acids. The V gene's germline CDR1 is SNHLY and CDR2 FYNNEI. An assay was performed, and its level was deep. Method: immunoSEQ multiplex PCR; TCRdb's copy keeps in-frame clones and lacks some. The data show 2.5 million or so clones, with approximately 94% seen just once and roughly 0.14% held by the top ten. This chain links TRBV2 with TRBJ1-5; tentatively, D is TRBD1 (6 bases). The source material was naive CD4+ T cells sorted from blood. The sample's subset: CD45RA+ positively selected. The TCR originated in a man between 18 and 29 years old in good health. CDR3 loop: CASSPDSSTGNQPQHF. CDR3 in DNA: TGTGCCAGCAGTCCGGACAGTTCCACGGGCAATCAGCCCCAGCATTTT.